The next 32 T cell receptor beta chains were all read from a single sample in a study of siplizumab effects on memory and regulatory T cells. Clones were read by immunoSEQ multiplex PCR, and TCRdb kept only the in-frame ones, dropping some. This table has 92,000 or so clones, 70% to 90% appearing once. Material: CD4+ T cells sorted from blood. The receptors were gathered from a human donor in good health.

The gene calls are TRBV12-5 and TRBJ1-3; D is unclear. Trimming cost V 2 bases and J 1 base, with 21 bases left between them. Germline V gene sequence: CDR1 LGHNT, CDR2 FRNRAP. The CDR3 length is 19 residues. The chain's CDR3 is CASGLREDRVRWSGNTIYF. The CDR3 coding sequence is TGTGCTAGTGGTTTGAGAGAGGACCGAGTAAGGTGGTCTGGAAACACCATATATTTT.

This clone appeared once. The chain is built from TRBV14 and TRBJ2-7; 7 nucleotides line up with TRBD2. V shed 1 base and J 0 bases; nucleotides not matched to a gene: 3. The CDR3 extends over 15 amino acids. CDR1 and CDR2 (germline): SGHDN, FVKESK. The CDR3 protein is CASSQARGSSYEQYF. Here the CDR3 DNA reads TGTGCCAGCAGCCAAGCTCGCGGGAGCTCCTACGAGCAGTACTTC.

The chain combines TRBV14 with TRBJ2-7, with D tentatively TRBD1 or TRBD2 (6 bases each). The CDR3 runs 14 residues. From germline, CDR1 is SGHDN and CDR2 FVKESK. Trimming took 4 bases from V and 3 from J, leaving 13 bases between them. This CDR3 is CASSRGASLYEQYF. The CDR3 DNA sequence: TGTGCCAGCAGCCGGGGGGCCTCACTCTACGAGCAGTACTTC.

With regard to this clone: One end of the junction varies from germline; a read error may be responsible. The sample has other DNA sequences that encode this CDR3 too. The rearrangement uses TRBV27 and TRBJ2-7; 12 bases line up with TRBD1. There are 13 residues in the CDR3. Looked up from germline, CDR1 is MNHEY and CDR2 is SMNVEV (reference sequence). In DNA, the CDR3 is TGTGCCAGCAGGGGACAGGGGGCGTACGAACAGTACTTC. It encodes CASRGQGAYEQYF.

The table lists this clone with a count of one. V and J are TRBV28 and TRBJ1-1; 12 nucleotides agree with TRBD1. V shed 5 bases and J 5 bases; nucleotides not matched to a gene: 12. CDR3 length: 17 residues. Germline V gene sequence: CDR1 MDHEN, CDR2 SYDVKM. CDR3 DNA: TGTGCCAGCAGTCTTCCCGGGACAGGGGGCGCGAGAACTGAAGCTTTCTTT. This translates into CASSLPGTGGARTEAFF.

This clone was detected only once. The chain joins TRBV27 to TRBJ1-2, with D perhaps TRBD1 (5 bases). The V end lost 5 bases, the J end lost 4 bases, and 14 bases lay between the germline ends. This CDR3 is built from 14 residues. CDR1 is MNHEY and CDR2 is SMNVEV in the germline V gene (reference sequence). The CDR3 reads CASSPTGTSYGYTF. CDR3 in DNA: TGTGCCAGCAGTCCCACGGGGACCTCCTATGGCTACACCTTC.

This sequence joins TRBV7-2 and TRBJ2-3, with 8 bases identical to TRBD2. Germline V gene sequence: CDR1 SGHTA, CDR2 FQGNSA. This CDR3 spans 15 amino acids. V shed 5 bases and J 2 bases; nucleotides not matched to a gene: 6. The chain's CDR3 is CASSPRTSTTDTQYF. The CDR3 DNA sequence: TGTGCCAGCAGCCCAAGGACTAGCACCACAGATACGCAGTATTTT.

The chain recombines TRBV5-5 with TRBJ2-7; D is perhaps TRBD1 (5 bases). CDR1 and CDR2 from the germline V gene are SGHKS and YYEKEE (reference sequence). V lost 2 bases to trimming and J lost 3 bases, with 9 bases between them. The CDR3 has 13 amino acids. The CDR3 region has the DNA TGTGCCAGCAGCTTTGGGGCCCGCTACGAGCAGTACTTC. Its protein is CASSFGARYEQYF.

The gene calls are TRBV5-1 and TRBJ2-7; 8 nucleotides line up with TRBD1. The CDR3 loop spans 14 amino acids. The germline CDR1 and CDR2 sequences are SGHRS and YFSETQ. After removal of 4 bases from V and 5 bases from J, the junction contained 8 bases not matched to a gene. CDR3 amino acids: CASSPDRAGNEQYF. In DNA, the CDR3 is TGCGCCAGCAGCCCGGACAGGGCGGGAAACGAGCAGTACTTC.

The V and J genes are TRBV15 and TRBJ2-1, with TRBD1 matching 9 bases. This CDR3 contains 14 residues. The V gene's germline CDR1 is LNHNV and CDR2 YYDKDF (reference sequence). The J segment lost 10 bases and the V segment lost 4 bases, leaving 8 bases of the junction unmatched. CDR3 protein: CATSIQGAIQEQFF. The CDR3 DNA is TGTGCCACCAGCATACAGGGGGCGATTCAGGAGCAGTTCTTC. The entire variable domain, with the rest obtained from reference TRBV15 and TRBJ2-1, is as follows: DAMVIQNPRYQVTQFGKPVTLSCSQTLNHNVMYWYQQKSSQAPKLLFHYYDKDFNNEADTPDNFQSRRPNTSFCFLDIRSPGLGDTAMYLCATSIQGAIQEQFFGPGTRLTVL.

The chain joins TRBV9 to TRBJ2-7; a possible D gene is TRBD2 (6 bases). CDR1 and CDR2 (germline): SGDLS, YYNGEE. Between the trimmed V and J ends, which lost 4 bases and 5 bases, there was a span of 16 bases. There are 14 residues in the CDR3. The CDR3 reads CASSRGVEVHEQYF. In DNA form, the CDR3 reads TGTGCCAGCAGCCGCGGGGTAGAAGTCCACGAGCAGTACTTC.

The CDR3: CATSQGKLFF. In nucleotides, the CDR3 is TGTGCCACAAGCCAGGGAAAACTGTTTTTT. This chain links TRBV28 with TRBJ1-4; D might be TRBD1 (5 bases). Between the trimmed V and J ends, which lost 10 bases and 10 bases, there was a span of 10 bases. The CDR3 loop spans 10 amino acids. Per germline, CDR1 MDHEN and CDR2 SYDVKM.

This rearrangement joins TRBV7-9 to TRBJ1-1; tentative D call: TRBD1 (5 bases). The CDR3 runs to 15 residues. Trimming stripped 6 bases from V and 2 bases from J, with 16 bases between. Germline V CDR1 and CDR2: SEHNR, FQNEAQ (reference sequence). The CDR3 spells CASSNYIRGNTEAFF. The CDR3 region has the DNA TGTGCCAGCAGTAATTACATCCGGGGCAACACTGAAGCTTTCTTT.

V usage is TRBV9 and J usage is TRBJ2-7, with unresolved D. Germline CDR1 and CDR2: SGDLS and YYNGEE. The CDR3 is 12 residues long. Trimming left V 4 bases short and J 6 bases short, with 11 bases between. The CDR3: CASSTDWGEQYF. The DNA of the CDR3 is TGTGCCAGCAGCACCGACTGGGGCGAGCAGTACTTC.

The J gene is TRBJ2-7, the V gene TRBV30, with TRBD2 as a possible D gene (7 bases). CDR1 and CDR2 (germline): GTSNPN, SVGIG (reference sequence). The CDR3 totals 15 residues. Trimming shortened V by 5 bases and J by 5 bases, and 22 bases separated the two germline ends. CDR3 in amino acids: CAWGGPGGGSDEQYF. CDR3 coding DNA: TGTGCCTGGGGGGGGCCCGGCGGCGGGAGTGACGAGCAGTACTTC.

The chain couples TRBV5-1 to TRBJ1-5; maybe TRBD1 (5 bases). Germline V gene lookup returns CDR1 SGHRS and CDR2 YFSETQ. Trimming took off 4 bases at V and 1 base at J, with 12 bases between the two ends. CDR3 size: 15 residues. The CDR3 sequence is CASSIGTVSNQPQHF. The CDR3 bases are TGCGCCAGCAGCATCGGGACGGTAAGCAATCAGCCCCAGCATTTT. Full variable domain (outside the CDR3, taken from reference TRBV5-1 and TRBJ1-5): KAGVTQTPRYLIKTRGQQVTLSCSPISGHRSVSWYQQTPGQGLQFLFEYFSETQRNKGNFPGRFSGRQFSNSRSEMNVSTLELGDSALYLCASSIGTVSNQPQHFGDGTRLSIL.

The gene calls are TRBV5-1 and TRBJ1-2, with a tentative D call TRBD1 (5 bases). Germline-derived CDR1 and CDR2 are SGHRS and YFSETQ. The V end lost 3 bases, the J end lost 4 bases, and 16 bases lay between the germline ends. The CDR3 covers 15 residues. The CDR3 sequence is CASSSDGQALYGYTF. The CDR3, as DNA: TGCGCCAGCAGCTCGGACGGACAAGCACTCTATGGCTACACCTTC. Together with reference TRBV5-1 and TRBJ1-2, the CDR3 gives the full variable domain: KAGVTQTPRYLIKTRGQQVTLSCSPISGHRSVSWYQQTPGQGLQFLFEYFSETQRNKGNFPGRFSGRQFSNSRSEMNVSTLELGDSALYLCASSSDGQALYGYTFGSGTRLTVV.

The chain employs TRBV28 and TRBJ2-4, with D uncertain. Between the trimmed V and J ends, which lost 4 bases and 5 bases, there was a span of 12 bases. Germline lookup yields CDR1 MDHEN and CDR2 SYDVKM. The CDR3 sequence is 14 residues long. The CDR3 DNA follows: TGTGCCAGCAGTTACCCCCCAATGGAAAACATTCAGTACTTC. This translates into CASSYPPMENIQYF.

This clone appeared a few times. V gene TRBV2 combines with J gene TRBJ1-1, with D perhaps matching TRBD1 (5 bases). CDR1 and CDR2 from the germline V gene are SNHLY and FYNNEI. V lost 4 bases to trimming and J lost 4 bases, with 16 bases between them. The CDR3 loop spans 15 amino acids. The CDR3 DNA is TGTGCCAGCAGTGTTTGGCAGGGCCCTCCCACTGAAGCTTTCTTT. This codes for CASSVWQGPPTEAFF.

This rearrangement joins TRBV19 to TRBJ2-1; 11 positions match TRBD2. Germline-derived CDR1 and CDR2 are LNHDA and SQIVND (reference sequence). Unmatched junction bases numbered 10, after V lost 0 bases and J lost 9 bases. This CDR3 contains 17 residues. Here the CDR3 reads CASSIDFSGRASSEQFF. CDR3 nucleotide sequence: TGTGCCAGTAGTATAGACTTTAGCGGGAGGGCCTCTAGTGAGCAGTTCTTC.

This chain uses TRBV27 with TRBJ2-1; D is perhaps TRBD2 (7 bases). Trimming left V 5 bases short and J 1 base short, with 9 bases between. This CDR3 is built from 14 residues. Germline V gene sequence: CDR1 MNHEY, CDR2 SMNVEV (reference sequence). CDR3 in DNA: TGTGCCAGCAGTCGGGGGGCTTCCTACAATGAGCAGTTCTTC. As protein: CASSRGASYNEQFF.

This chain links TRBV7-8 with TRBJ2-7, with 12 bases identical to TRBD2. The CDR3 is 16 residues long. V dropped 2 bases and J dropped 6; count of bases not matched to a gene: 8. In germline, CDR1 is SGHVS, CDR2 FQNEAQ. This CDR3 is CASSLILAGGLSEQYF. CDR3 DNA sequence: TGTGCCAGCAGCTTAATTCTAGCGGGAGGGCTAAGCGAGCAGTACTTC.

The chain links TRBV28 to TRBJ1-1; tentative D call: TRBD1 (5 bases). V lost 6 bases and J lost 8, with 16 bases in between. Germline V CDR1 and CDR2: MDHEN, SYDVKM. This CDR3 has 13 amino acids. CDR3 residues: CASRPGSRVEAFF. As DNA, the CDR3 is TGTGCCAGCAGACCAGGGTCCCGGGTGGAAGCTTTCTTT. Full variable domain (missing parts from reference TRBV28 and TRBJ1-1): DVKVTQSSRYLVKRTGEKVFLECVQDMDHENMFWYRQDPGLGLRLIYFSYDVKMKEKGDIPEGYSVSREKKERFSLILESASTNQTSMYLCASRPGSRVEAFFGQGTRLTVV.

This chain links TRBV28 with TRBJ1-5; a weak D match, TRBD1 (6 bases). Trimming shortened V by 5 bases and J by 6 bases, and 11 bases separated the two germline ends. Looked up from germline, CDR1 is MDHEN and CDR2 is SYDVKM. The CDR3 consists of 13 residues. The CDR3 reads CASSVAQGQPQHF. Written as DNA, the CDR3 is TGTGCCAGCAGTGTAGCACAGGGTCAGCCCCAGCATTTT.

This sequence joins TRBV9 and TRBJ2-7, with a weak D call TRBD1 (6 bases). The CDR3 spans 16 residues. Looked up from germline, CDR1 is SGDLS and CDR2 is YYNGEE. V was clipped by 4 bases and J by 0 bases, with 17 bases between them. The CDR3 here is CASSPSRDTISYEQYF. CDR3 DNA sequence: TGTGCCAGCAGCCCGTCCCGGGACACCATCTCCTACGAGCAGTACTTC.

This chain links TRBV5-1 with TRBJ2-3, with 10 bases lining up with TRBD2. The CDR3 has 17 amino acids. V lost 0 bases, J lost 2 bases, and 6 bases stayed unmatched. Germline CDR1 is SGHRS and CDR2 is YFSETQ. The CDR3 sequence is CASSLVVAGGPTDTQYF. DNA for the CDR3: TGCGCCAGCAGCTTGGTGGTAGCGGGAGGACCCACAGATACGCAGTATTTT.

V usage is TRBV5-1 and J usage is TRBJ2-3; D possibly corresponds to TRBD1 (5 bases). The CDR3 contains 14 residues. Germline CDR1 SGHRS, CDR2 YFSETQ. Deletions cut 4 bases from V and 1 base from J, with 10 bases between. The CDR3 sequence: CASSIRDRTDTQYF. The CDR3 region has the DNA TGCGCCAGCAGCATCAGGGATCGCACAGATACGCAGTATTTT.

This chain links TRBV6-1 with TRBJ1-3, with TRBD1 as a possible D gene (5 bases). The germline V and J ends were trimmed by 3 bases and 2 bases, with 11 bases remaining between them. This CDR3 comprises 15 residues. CDR1 MNHNS and CDR2 SASEGT come from the germline V gene. The CDR3 region has the DNA TGTGCCAGCAGTGAGGGGGGAGGGACTGGAAACACCATATATTTT. Its translation is CASSEGGGTGNTIYF.

CDR3 nucleotides: TGTGCCAGCAGTCTCCGGACTGGGGTTGGGGAGCAGTACTTC. Residues: CASSLRTGVGEQYF. The chain couples TRBV28 to TRBJ2-7; possibly TRBD2 for D (5 bases). Germline V lookup: CDR1 MDHEN, CDR2 SYDVKM. V shed 5 bases and J shed 7 bases, with 18 bases lying between them. The CDR3 is 14 residues long.

CDR3 sequence: CSVEDSSTNEKLFF. As DNA, the CDR3 is TGCAGCGTTGAAGACAGTTCAACTAATGAAAAACTGTTTTTT. This chain links TRBV29-1 with TRBJ1-4; unclear D gene. The germline V and J ends were trimmed by 0 bases and 0 bases, with 5 bases remaining between them. The length of the CDR3 is 14 residues. CDR1 is SQVTM, CDR2 ANQGSEA, per germline.

This chain connects TRBV7-8 to TRBJ1-1; weak D call: TRBD1 (6 bases). The CDR3 is made up of 14 amino acids. CDR1 SGHVS and CDR2 FQNEAQ come from the germline V gene. Trimming took off 5 bases at V and 2 bases at J, with 12 bases between the two ends. Written as DNA, the CDR3 is TGTGCCAGCAGCCCGACAGGATTCAACACTGAAGCTTTCTTT. Residues: CASSPTGFNTEAFF.

This chain connects TRBV27 to TRBJ1-5; D not certain. CDR3 length: 16 amino acids. V lost 6 bases, J lost 0 bases, and 15 bases lay in between. Germline V gives CDR1 MNHEY, CDR2 SMNVEV (reference sequence). The DNA for the CDR3 is TGTGCCAGCAGGTACTGGATCCGCTATAGCAATCAGCCCCAGCATTTT. Translated, it gives CASRYWIRYSNQPQHF.